The rows below give T cell receptor beta chains drawn from one sample of a study of tumor-infiltrating lymphocytes in primary liver carcinoma. TCRdb passed the multiplex PCR reads through MiXCR, listing each CDR3 protein once. The table records about 50,000 distinct CDR3 sequences, around 82% of them present only once. Sequencing was carried out using liver tumor tissue from sampling region 5. The receptor source for this set is a man aged 40-49 years with primary liver carcinoma and hepatitis B virus infection. CDR3s leave out the opening cysteine and the closing phenylalanine or tryptophan. A D gene is named only where the DNA matches it firmly.

v_gene	j_gene	d_gene	CDR3aa
TRBV11-2	TRBJ2-1	TRBD2	VSSPRYSGIIYNEQF
TRBV5-1	TRBJ2-7	NA	ASSSLQGANELY
TRBV11-2	TRBJ2-1	TRBD2	ASSYPGTSDSNEQL
TRBV11-1	TRBJ2-4	TRBD2	ASDFPGTSGTKYIQY
TRBV29-1	TRBJ2-5	NA	SVRLTGRETQY
TRBV5-4	TRBJ2-7	NA	ASSSAGFSYVQY
TRBV6-1	TRBJ2-3	NA	ASMMGRGADTQY
TRBV29-1	TRBJ2-3	NA	SIRDLRTDTQY
TRBV11-3	TRBJ1-1	NA	ASSLDHTEAF
TRBV6-1	TRBJ2-1	TRBD2	ASSTPGLLVGNEQF
TRBV20-1	TRBJ1-3	NA	SASRDSGNTIY
TRBV4-3	TRBJ1-6	NA	ARSQAHTVDNSPLH
TRBV11-1	TRBJ2-2	NA	TSCLWANTGGLF
TRBV6-2/TRBV6-3	TRBJ2-7	NA	ASGLNAIYEQY
TRBV4-3	TRBJ2-7	NA	TSSPKDSTYEQY
TRBV7-3	TRBJ2-1	NA	ASSIGRGNEQF
TRBV29-1	TRBJ2-1	TRBD2	SVELGLAEGMHF
TRBV10-3	TRBJ2-1	NA	AIRRDLSSYNEQF
TRBV14	TRBJ2-7	NA	AGSREHTFNYEQY
TRBV28	TRBJ1-1	TRBD1	ASRITGDEAF
TRBV29-1	TRBJ1-2	TRBD1	SVRSGGAYGFT
TRBV28	TRBJ2-1	TRBD2	ASGPLGLAGGPYNELF
TRBV11-2	TRBJ2-3	NA	ASSLFVADVSTDTQY
TRBV29-1	TRBJ2-5	NA	IVGLGQRNLGETQY
TRBV28	TRBJ1-5	NA	AGSPPTVNQPQH
TRBV9	TRBJ2-3	NA	ASRVGVEADTQY
TRBV6-5	TRBJ2-7	TRBD1	ASSVGTGHSEQY
TRBV25-1	TRBJ2-2	TRBD1	ASSEQGVGDTGELF
TRBV12-3/TRBV12-4	TRBJ2-4	TRBD1	ASSPGGRARVKNIQY
TRBV12-3/TRBV12-4	TRBJ1-5	NA	ASSFNRDSNRPQH
TRBV7-9	TRBJ2-1	NA	ASSDSLSEDIEQF
TRBV11-3	TRBJ2-3	TRBD1	VSIDRVQGDTQY
TRBV4-2	TRBJ1-4	NA	ASTPDRTQEKLF
TRBV5-1	TRBJ2-1	NA	ANSLVGEPYNEQF
TRBV29-1	TRBJ2-2	TRBD2	SVLLAGSTGELF
TRBV29-1	TRBJ1-2	TRBD1	SVDTGGSRYRSYT
TRBV13	TRBJ2-7	NA	ASCRSYEQY
TRBV19	TRBJ2-1	TRBD1	ASSFGTAATHEQF
TRBV5-1	TRBJ1-2	TRBD1	TSSLVPGTAYGYT
TRBV7-9	TRBJ2-3	NA	ASRPGAGQNMQY
TRBV4-2	TRBJ2-1	NA	ASCHAGGQGNDEQF
TRBV25-1	TRBJ2-1	NA	ASTVGGSYNGQF
TRBV11-2	TRBJ2-6	NA	VSSSWVSNISGANVLT
TRBV6-1	TRBJ1-2	NA	VSSEVPNYGCS
TRBV4-3	TRBJ2-5	NA	VSSQAANGRTGETQY
TRBV29-1	TRBJ2-1	NA	SVGCRAASAYNEQF
TRBV10-3	TRBJ2-7	NA	AISSQGCDSYEQY
TRBV6-5	TRBJ1-1	NA	TSSYSPTGNTEAF
TRBV19	TRBJ2-1	NA	ASSSETAATHERF
TRBV28	TRBJ1-5	NA	ASSFQGATQPQH